This T cell receptor beta chain was identified in a study of tumor and adjacent non-tumor tissue in lung cancer. Study results and caveats: Tumor repertoires had a smaller top 100 clone share than normal lung.

As to this clonotype: What it binds is not known. Germline and junction disagree at one end, which may indicate a read error.

RNA was extracted from bulk tissue without any cell sorting. A modified ARM-PCR protocol with three rounds of nested PCR amplified TCRbeta. TCRdb reprocessed the multiplex PCR reads with MiXCR, giving one entry per CDR3 protein. The data hold some 84,000 distinct CDR3 sequences, with around three fifths observed a single time. This receptor was identified in a man in his 70s with non-small cell lung cancer. The material sequenced was lung tumor tissue.

The CDR3, as DNA: TGTGGCAGCAGCTGTAGCGGGACAAATATGAACACTGTAGCTTTCTTT. As protein: CGSSCSGTNMNTVAFF. This chain uses TRBV11-3 with TRBJ1-1, with D possibly being TRBD1 (6 bases). The germline V gene encodes CDR1 SGHNT and CDR2 YENEEA. This CDR3 has 16 amino acids.